Following are 20 T cell receptor beta chains from one sample sequenced in a study of shared clonotypes between healthy human individuals. Profiling relied on immunoSEQ multiplex PCR, and the TCRdb table lists in-frame clones only, not all of them. The sample comprises some 1.5 million clones, approximately 97% of which are singletons, and about 1.2% rests with the top ten. The sample taken for sequencing was naive CD4+ T cells sorted from blood. The subset denotes: CD45RA+ positively selected. These receptors originate from a young man in good health.

The chain uses TRBV28 and TRBJ2-7; D might be TRBD1 (6 bases). This CDR3 is 14 amino acids long. V was shortened by 5 bases and J by 6 bases, with 17 bases between the two germline ends. The germline V gene has CDR1 MDHEN and CDR2 SYDVKM. The CDR3 spells CASSPVYRVGEQYF. The CDR3 bases are TGTGCCAGCAGTCCAGTCTACAGGGTGGGCGAGCAGTACTTC.

The chain employs TRBV5-1 and TRBJ2-2; 8 bases map to TRBD1. Trimming took 7 bases from V and 7 from J; bases not matched to a gene: 24. CDR3 length: 19 amino acids. Germline V gives CDR1 SGHRS, CDR2 YFSETQ. CDR3 region: CASHSGFPGQASFIGELFF. In DNA form, the CDR3 reads TGCGCCAGCCACAGCGGTTTTCCGGGACAGGCCTCTTTCATCGGGGAGCTGTTTTTT. Drawing the rest from reference TRBV5-1 and TRBJ2-2, the complete variable domain is KAGVTQTPRYLIKTRGQQVTLSCSPISGHRSVSWYQQTPGQGLQFLFEYFSETQRNKGNFPGRFSGRQFSNSRSEMNVSTLELGDSALYLCASHSGFPGQASFIGELFFGEGSRLTVL.

In DNA, the CDR3 is TGTGCCAGCAGCGCTGCCAGGGCCATGAACACTGAAGCTTTCTTT. This sequence encodes CASSAARAMNTEAFF. The chain is built from TRBV9 and TRBJ1-1; a weak D match, TRBD1 (5 bases). Trimming took off 3 bases at V and 0 bases at J, with 12 bases between the two ends. This CDR3 spans 15 amino acids. Per germline, CDR1 SGDLS and CDR2 YYNGEE.

The V gene is TRBV29-1, the J gene TRBJ2-2; D perhaps matches TRBD2 (5 bases). Germline assignment: CDR1 SQVTM and CDR2 ANQGSEA. This CDR3 comprises 14 residues. V shed 2 bases and J shed 7 bases, with 14 bases lying between them. Here the CDR3 reads CSVEMSRRGGELFF. The CDR3 nucleotides read TGCAGCGTTGAAATGAGTCGCCGGGGCGGGGAGCTGTTTTTT.

This chain links TRBV9 with TRBJ2-2; TRBD2 agrees at 10 bases. V dropped 4 bases and J dropped 6; count of bases not matched to a gene: 6. Germline lookup yields CDR1 SGDLS and CDR2 YYNGEE. The CDR3 has 15 amino acids. CDR3 nucleotide sequence: TGTGCCAGCAGCACAAGCGGGAGGGCTGCCGGGGAGCTGTTTTTT. Protein: CASSTSGRAAGELFF.

The rearrangement joins TRBV29-1 to TRBJ1-2; a possible D gene is TRBD1 (5 bases). This CDR3 has 13 amino acids. V lost 4 bases, J lost 6 bases, and 15 bases lay in between. The V gene's germline CDR1 is SQVTM and CDR2 ANQGSEA. CDR3 sequence: CSVVRSTDDGYTF. The CDR3, as DNA: TGCAGCGTTGTCAGATCGACAGACGATGGCTACACCTTC.

The gene calls are TRBV28 and TRBJ2-7; the match to TRBD1 covers 7 bases. The CDR3 length is 16 residues. Per germline, CDR1 MDHEN and CDR2 SYDVKM. J was trimmed by 1 base and V by 6 bases; bases with no gene match: 12. The CDR3 loop reads CASRYKQGTLSYEQYF. CDR3 nucleotides: TGTGCCAGCAGATATAAACAGGGGACCCTTTCCTACGAGCAGTACTTC.

The CDR3 region has the DNA TGTGCCAGCAGCGTAGTTGCTAGCGTCGATGAGCAGTTCTTC. It translates to CASSVVASVDEQFF. The chain carries TRBV9 and TRBJ2-1; maybe TRBD2 (6 bases). V was trimmed by 0 bases and J by 8 bases, leaving 12 bases between them. The germline V gene has CDR1 SGDLS and CDR2 YYNGEE. This CDR3 comprises 14 residues.

This sequence joins TRBV5-8 and TRBJ2-7; a possible D gene is TRBD1 (5 bases). The CDR3 runs 13 residues. CDR1 is SGHTS, CDR2 YDEGEE, per germline. V lost 2 bases and J 2 bases, leaving 8 bases between the germline ends. The CDR3 DNA follows: TGTGCCAGCAGCTTAACAGGTACCTACGAGCAGTACTTC. Translation gives CASSLTGTYEQYF.

Here the CDR3 DNA reads TGTGCCAGCAGCTCCTACACAGGGAAAAGGACAGATACGCAGTATTTT. Encoded protein: CASSSYTGKRTDTQYF. V usage is TRBV5-8 and J usage is TRBJ2-3; D may be TRBD1 (6 bases). Germline assignment: CDR1 SGHTS and CDR2 YDEGEE. V dropped 3 bases and J dropped 3 bases, with 17 bases sitting between them. This CDR3 is 16 amino acids long.

The rearrangement uses TRBV14 and TRBJ2-3; the D gene could be TRBD1 or TRBD2 (5 bases each). Germline loops: CDR1 SGHDN, CDR2 FVKESK. The V gene lost 1 base and the J gene lost 11 bases, with 19 bases spanning the gap. This CDR3 region has 15 residues. CDR3 nucleotides: TGTGCCAGCAGCCAAGTTGGAGGCCAACAGGTGGGGCAGTATTTT. Translated: CASSQVGGQQVGQYF.

This clone turned up a few times. The CDR3: CASSPEGGLETQYF. The CDR3 region has the DNA TGTGCCAGCAGCCCAGAAGGGGGCCTGGAGACCCAGTACTTC. The V and J genes are TRBV9 and TRBJ2-5; 7 nucleotides line up with TRBD1. Germline CDR1 reads SGDLS; CDR2 reads YYNGEE. The junction had 8 bases not matched to a gene; V was cut back by 4 bases and J by 5 bases. The CDR3 loop spans 14 amino acids. Using reference TRBV9 and TRBJ2-5 for the parts outside the CDR3, the full variable domain is DSGVTQTPKHLITATGQRVTLRCSPRSGDLSVYWYQQSLDQGLQFLIQYYNGEERAKGNILERFSAQQFPDLHSELNLSSLELGDSALYFCASSPEGGLETQYFGPGTRLLVL.

This chain uses TRBV30 with TRBJ2-3, with 9 bases lining up with TRBD1. With V trimmed by 3 bases and J by 0 bases, 1 base remained unmatched. CDR1 GTSNPN and CDR2 SVGIG come from the germline V gene (reference sequence). The CDR3 covers 14 residues. The CDR3 DNA sequence: TGTGCCTGGAGGGGACAGGGAAGCACAGATACGCAGTATTTT. Its translation is CAWRGQGSTDTQYF.

The gene calls are TRBV29-1 and TRBJ1-1; D possibly corresponds to TRBD1 (6 bases). The CDR3 totals 14 residues. The germline gives CDR1 SQVTM, CDR2 ANQGSEA. V shed 6 bases and J shed 3 bases, with 17 bases lying between them. The CDR3 protein is CSVLLQGRDTEAFF. CDR3 in DNA: TGCAGCGTCCTACTGCAGGGGAGGGACACTGAAGCTTTCTTT.

V is TRBV7-2 and J is TRBJ2-7; D remains unclear. The germline V gene has CDR1 SGHTA and CDR2 FQGNSA. The V end was cut by 3 bases, the J end by 6 bases, with 6 bases between. CDR3 size: 11 residues. CDR3 in DNA: TGTGCCAGCAGCTTTTTCCGCGAGCAGTACTTC. Its protein is CASSFFREQYF. The whole variable domain, remainder taken from reference TRBV7-2 and TRBJ2-7, is GAGVSQSPSNKVTEKGKDVELRCDPISGHTALYWYRQSLGQGLEFLIYFQGNSAPDKSGLPSDRFSAERTGGSVSTLTIQRTQQEDSAVYLCASSFFREQYFGPGTRLTVT.

The rearrangement uses TRBV27 and TRBJ2-7, with 7 bases that match TRBD2. Per the germline V gene, CDR1 is MNHEY and CDR2 is SMNVEV (reference sequence). The CDR3 runs 15 residues. V lost 2 bases and J lost 4; bases outside the gene matches: 8. The CDR3 nucleotides are TGTGCCAGCAGTTTAGCGGGAGAAGAATTGTACGAGCAGTACTTC. Its translation is CASSLAGEELYEQYF.

The CDR3 coding sequence is TGTGCCAGCAGTCTGAACAGGGTAGTTCATGGCTACACCTTC. Amino acids: CASSLNRVVHGYTF. The chain uses TRBV28 and TRBJ1-2, with D maybe TRBD1 (6 bases). CDR3 size: 14 residues. Per the germline V gene, CDR1 is MDHEN and CDR2 is SYDVKM. The V end was cut by 5 bases, the J end by 6 bases, with 16 bases between.

The gene calls are TRBV7-6 and TRBJ1-5; D gene uncertain. There are 12 residues in the CDR3. The ends were cut back, 2 bases at V and 7 bases at J, with 6 bases in the middle. Germline values: CDR1 SGHVS, CDR2 FNYEAQ. The CDR3 DNA reads as TGTGCCAGCAGCTTATTGGGCCAGCCCCAGCATTTT. It codes for CASSLLGQPQHF.

This rearrangement joins TRBV11-3 to TRBJ2-3; D is possibly TRBD1 (5 bases). V was shortened by 5 bases and J by 4 bases, with 10 bases between the two germline ends. Germline CDR1 SGHNT, CDR2 YENEEA. CDR3 size: 13 residues. CDR3 nucleotides: TGTGCCAGCAGCGGGCAGGGCCCAGATACGCAGTATTTT. Encoded protein: CASSGQGPDTQYF.

The chain links TRBV29-1 to TRBJ2-1, with D perhaps TRBD1 or TRBD2 (5 bases each). CDR1 and CDR2 from the germline V gene are SQVTM and ANQGSEA. V was shortened by 3 bases and J by 4 bases, with 19 bases between the two germline ends. The CDR3 spans 16 residues. Here the CDR3 reads CSVDLGGAVSYNEQFF. The CDR3 DNA sequence: TGCAGCGTTGACCTTGGGGGAGCGGTTAGTTACAATGAGCAGTTCTTC.